This section outlines one T cell receptor beta chain sequence together with its context. Its antigen has not been determined. No much larger clone is present one base from it, and per-base qualities are unavailable. Healthy HIV-negative adults with no recently reported acute infections or vaccinations were included as donors. Only Caucasian adults living in Nashville, Tennessee, USA were represented among the donors. In the unsorted samples, 85 million to 100 million PBMCs were counted, and genomic DNA was extracted using the QIAamp DNA Blood Mini kit. Blood was obtained by leukapheresis, after which PBMCs were separated by Ficoll-Histopaque density gradient centrifugation and cryopreserved in liquid nitrogen vapor phase. These data originate in a study of shared clonotypes between healthy human individuals (dated by TCRdb to about 2020). About the investigation overall: A couple of women and a few men aged 18 to 49 years were included in the cohort. The study deeply sequenced blood TCR repertoires of about 5 healthy adults to estimate repertoire size and the extent of clonotype sharing between individuals. Leukapheresis yielded between about 0.85 and 9 billion PBMCs per donor. To increase sequencing depth and limit assay-specific biases, different laboratories used diverse techniques to prepare libraries and sequence TCR repertoires. General study outcomes and caveats: Only blood was sampled, and tissue TCR repertoires likely differ from those in blood. Because the study included only a small number of donors, the genetic and exposure-history diversity represented was limited. Pairwise subsampling indicated that sequencing depth was expected to affect the degree of clonotype sharing among donors.

Using the deep immunoSEQ assay, multiplex PCR amplified TCR CDR3 regions from genomic DNA. For each cell subset, the extracted genomic DNA was distributed evenly across all wells of several immunoSEQ 96-well plates, and each plate served as one replicate. For unsorted PBMC, 300 to 350 ng genomic DNA, equal to about 30,000 T cell genomes, was loaded into each replicate PCR. Ten immunoSEQ deep assay plates were used to sequence unsorted PBMC genomic DNA. Purified libraries were quantified with a Qubit 3.0 fluorometer, sized on a Bioanalyzer 2100, and re-quantified with the KAPA Library Quantification kit. Each immunoSEQ 96-well plate was sequenced on its own single-read 150-cycle Illumina NextSeq 550 flow cell. Regarding the original processing steps: The immunoSEQ output contained only junctional sequences without quality scores, so filtering could not match that applied to full-length reads. Sequences were annotated with PyIR, a Python wrapper for IgBLAST v1.9, using IMGT germline references to assign V/J genes and CDR3. Reads were filtered out if the reads had weak V/J assignments (E-value above 1e-6), no CDR3, stop codons, out-of-frame junctions, or ambiguous translated residues. A V3J clonotype was defined by an identical inferred V gene, J gene, and CDR3 amino acid sequence. To compute the percentage overlap between repertoires, the number of shared unique clonotypes was divided by the size of the smaller repertoire. Richness of each repertoire was evaluated using RTK rarefaction, the Chao1 estimator, and Recon v2.1 estimates of unobserved clonotypes. TCRdb took over this immuneACCESS table, retaining in-frame rearrangements with V and J assigned. Such tables are incomplete; in checked studies, under half of the missing clones stem from an unresolved V gene, and the remainder is unexplained. D and trimming come from the DNA, and the V and J calls and clone size come from that table. Counted in this sample were some 500,000 clones; roughly three quarters of them appeared once. The biggest ten clones account for 12% of the sample.

This receptor was taken from a woman aged 40 to 49 in good health. Some clones in this sample may be carry-over from other donors' samples. The sequenced material came from PBMCs.

The DNA is TGTGCCAGCAGCCAATATCGGACAGCTGCCTACGAGCAGTACTTC. It codes for CASSQYRTAAYEQYF. The rearranged segments are TRBV14 and TRBJ2-7; TRBD1 is a weak D gene call, 6 bases matching. A distance of 13 bases separates the germline ends of V and J, which lose 2 bases and 2 bases respectively. The CDR3 spans 15 residues, from the cysteine through the phenylalanine. Only CDR3 DNA remains: 45 bases, in frame from the first base. The germline V gene sets CDR1 to SGHDN and CDR2 to FVKESK.